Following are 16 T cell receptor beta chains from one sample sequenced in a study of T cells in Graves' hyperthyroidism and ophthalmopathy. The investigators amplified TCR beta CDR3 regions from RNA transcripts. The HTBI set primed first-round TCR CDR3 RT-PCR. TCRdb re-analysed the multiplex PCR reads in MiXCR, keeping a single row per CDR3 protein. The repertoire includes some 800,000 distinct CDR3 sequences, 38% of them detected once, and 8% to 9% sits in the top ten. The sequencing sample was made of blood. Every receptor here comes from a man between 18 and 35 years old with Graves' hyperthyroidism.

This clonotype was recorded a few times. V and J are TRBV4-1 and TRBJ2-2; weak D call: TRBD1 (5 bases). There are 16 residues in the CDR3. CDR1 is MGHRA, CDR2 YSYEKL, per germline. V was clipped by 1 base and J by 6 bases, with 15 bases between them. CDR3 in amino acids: CASSQGGRDFAGELFF. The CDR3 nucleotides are TGCGCCAGCAGCCAAGGGGGCAGGGATTTCGCCGGGGAGCTGTTTTTT.

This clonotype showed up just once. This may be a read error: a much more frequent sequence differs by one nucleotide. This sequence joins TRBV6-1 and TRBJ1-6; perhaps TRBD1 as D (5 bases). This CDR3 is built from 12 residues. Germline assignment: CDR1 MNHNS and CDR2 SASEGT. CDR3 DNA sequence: TGTGCCAGCACCTCAGGGAATTCACCCCCCCACTTT. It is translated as CASTSGNSPPHF.

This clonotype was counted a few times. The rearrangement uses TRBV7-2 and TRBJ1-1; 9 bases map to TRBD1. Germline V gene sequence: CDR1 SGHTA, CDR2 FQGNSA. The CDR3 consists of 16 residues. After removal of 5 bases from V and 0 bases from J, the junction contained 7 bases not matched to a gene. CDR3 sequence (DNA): TGTGCCAGCAGCCTGGGACAGGGCCAAATGAACACTGAAGCTTTCTTT. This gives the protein CASSLGQGQMNTEAFF. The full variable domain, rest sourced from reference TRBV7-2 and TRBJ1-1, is GAGVSQSPSNKVTEKGKDVELRCDPISGHTALYWYRQSLGQGLEFLIYFQGNSAPDKSGLPSDRFSAERTGGSVSTLTIQRTQQEDSAVYLCASSLGQGQMNTEAFFGQGTRLTVV.

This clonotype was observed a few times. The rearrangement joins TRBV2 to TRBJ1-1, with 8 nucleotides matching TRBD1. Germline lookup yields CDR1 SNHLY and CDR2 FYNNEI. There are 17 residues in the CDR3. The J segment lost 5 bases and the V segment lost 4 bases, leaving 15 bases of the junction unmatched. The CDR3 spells CASSVEGRGPGGTEAFF. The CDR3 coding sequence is TGTGCCAGCAGTGTAGAGGGCAGGGGGCCTGGTGGGACTGAAGCTTTCTTT.

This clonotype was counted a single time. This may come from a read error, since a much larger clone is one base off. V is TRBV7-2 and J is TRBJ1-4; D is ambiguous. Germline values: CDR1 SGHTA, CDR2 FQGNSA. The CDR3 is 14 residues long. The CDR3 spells CAGSSRRDNEKLFF. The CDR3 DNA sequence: TGTGCCGGCAGCTCAAGGAGGGATAATGAAAAACTGTTTTTT.

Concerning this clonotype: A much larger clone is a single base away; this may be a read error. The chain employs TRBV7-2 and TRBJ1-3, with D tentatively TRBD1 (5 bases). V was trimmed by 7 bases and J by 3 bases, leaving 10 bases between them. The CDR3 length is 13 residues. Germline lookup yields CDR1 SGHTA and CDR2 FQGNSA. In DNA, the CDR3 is TGTGCCAGCATAGAGGGGTGTGGAAACACCATATATTTT. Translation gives CASIEGCGNTIYF.

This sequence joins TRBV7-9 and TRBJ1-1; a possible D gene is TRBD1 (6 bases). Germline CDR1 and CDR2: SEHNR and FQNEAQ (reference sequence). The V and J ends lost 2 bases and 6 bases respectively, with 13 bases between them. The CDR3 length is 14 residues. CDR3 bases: TGTGCCAGCAGCTTATGGGGAGGGGGGCCTGAAGCTTTCTTT. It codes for CASSLWGGGPEAFF.

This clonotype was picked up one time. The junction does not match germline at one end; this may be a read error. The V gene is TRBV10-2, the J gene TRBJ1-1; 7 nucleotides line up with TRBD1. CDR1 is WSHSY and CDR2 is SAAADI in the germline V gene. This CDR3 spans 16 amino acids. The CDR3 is CASSSRDSFEGLEAFF. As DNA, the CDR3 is TGTGCCAGCAGCTCCCGGGACAGCTTTGAGGGTTTAGAAGCTTTCTTT.

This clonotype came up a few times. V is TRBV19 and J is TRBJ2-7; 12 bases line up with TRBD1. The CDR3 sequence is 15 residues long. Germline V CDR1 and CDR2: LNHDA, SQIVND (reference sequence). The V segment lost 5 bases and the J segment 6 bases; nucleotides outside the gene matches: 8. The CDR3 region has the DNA TGTGCCAGTAGTTCTTGGGACAGGGGGCGCACCGAGCAGTACTTC. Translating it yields CASSSWDRGRTEQYF.

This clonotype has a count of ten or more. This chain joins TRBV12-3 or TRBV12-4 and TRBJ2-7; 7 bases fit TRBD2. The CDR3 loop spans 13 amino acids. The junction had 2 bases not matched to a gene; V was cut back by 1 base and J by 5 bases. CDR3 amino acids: CASSLGLADEQYF. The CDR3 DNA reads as TGTGCCAGCAGTTTAGGCCTAGCGGACGAGCAGTACTTC.

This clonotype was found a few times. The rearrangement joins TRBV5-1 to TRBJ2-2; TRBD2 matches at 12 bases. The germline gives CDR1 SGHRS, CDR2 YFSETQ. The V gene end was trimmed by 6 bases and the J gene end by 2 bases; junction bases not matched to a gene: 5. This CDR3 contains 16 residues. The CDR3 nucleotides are TGCGCCAGCACGACTAGCGGGAGACCTAACACCGGGGAGCTGTTTTTT. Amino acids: CASTTSGRPNTGELFF.

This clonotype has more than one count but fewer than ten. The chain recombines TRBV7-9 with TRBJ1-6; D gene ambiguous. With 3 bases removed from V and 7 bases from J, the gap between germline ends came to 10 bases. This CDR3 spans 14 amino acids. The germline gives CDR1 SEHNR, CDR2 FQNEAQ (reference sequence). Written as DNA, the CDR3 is TGTGCCAGCAGCTTCGGGGTACAAAATTCACCCCTCCACTTT. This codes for CASSFGVQNSPLHF.

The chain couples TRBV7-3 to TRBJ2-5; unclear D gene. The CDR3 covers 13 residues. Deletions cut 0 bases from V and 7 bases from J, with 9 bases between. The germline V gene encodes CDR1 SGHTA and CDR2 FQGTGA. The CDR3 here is CASSLTGEGTQYF. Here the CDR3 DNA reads TGTGCCAGCAGCTTAACTGGAGAAGGGACCCAGTACTTC. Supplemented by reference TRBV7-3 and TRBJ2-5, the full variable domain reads GAGVSQTPSNKVTEKGKYVELRCDPISGHTALYWYRQSLGQGPEFLIYFQGTGAADDSGLPNDRFFAVRPEGSVSTLKIQRTERGDSAVYLCASSLTGEGTQYFGPGTRLLVL.

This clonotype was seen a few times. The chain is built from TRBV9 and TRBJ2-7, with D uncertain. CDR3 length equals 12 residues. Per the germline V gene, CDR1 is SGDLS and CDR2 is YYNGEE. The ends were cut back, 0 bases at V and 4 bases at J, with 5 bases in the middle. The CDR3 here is CASSVASYEQYF. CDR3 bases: TGTGCCAGCAGCGTAGCCTCTTACGAGCAGTACTTC.

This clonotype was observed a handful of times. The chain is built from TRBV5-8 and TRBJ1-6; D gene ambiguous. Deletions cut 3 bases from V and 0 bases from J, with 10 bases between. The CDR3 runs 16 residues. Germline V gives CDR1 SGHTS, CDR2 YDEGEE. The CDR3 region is CASSSRVSSYNSPLHF. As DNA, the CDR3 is TGTGCCAGCAGCTCGAGGGTTAGCTCCTATAATTCACCCCTCCACTTT.

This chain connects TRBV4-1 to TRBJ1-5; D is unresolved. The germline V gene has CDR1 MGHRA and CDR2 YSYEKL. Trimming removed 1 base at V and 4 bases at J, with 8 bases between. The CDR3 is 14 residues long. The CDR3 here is CASSQGPENQPQHF. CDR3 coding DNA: TGCGCCAGCAGCCAAGGACCGGAAAATCAGCCCCAGCATTTT.